This T cell receptor beta chain was profiled in a study of OX40 agonist ivuxolimab in advanced cancers. Sequencing used immunoSEQ multiplex PCR; TCRdb keeps in-frame clones, though not all of them. The sample comprises some 120,000 clones, approximately 90% of which are singletons, and 0.7% to 0.9% rests with the top ten. Looked up from germline, CDR1 is LNHDA and CDR2 is SQIVND (reference sequence). The CDR3 has 13 amino acids. V lost 3 bases, J lost 8 bases, and 13 bases lay in between. This clone has a handful of counts. The V gene is TRBV19, the J gene TRBJ1-1; the D gene is possibly TRBD1 (5 bases). The clonotype was recovered from an adult with an advanced solid tumor such as melanoma, head and neck, liver or kidney cancer. The sequencing here drew on CD4+ or CD8+ T cells sorted from blood, taken in a trial of the OX40 agonist ivuxolimab. The CDR3 protein is CASSIRGFSEAFF. As DNA, the CDR3 is TGTGCCAGTAGTATTAGGGGTTTTTCCGAAGCTTTCTTT.